The source of this T cell receptor beta chain is a study of Tregs in tolerant kidney transplant recipients. Study-wide findings and caveats: Expanding Tregs on activated donor B cells appeared to best identify donor-specific TCRbeta clones.

Germline CDR1 reads SGHTS; CDR2 reads YDEGEE. The CDR3 has 15 amino acids. In regard to this clone: Its antigen is unknown. The junction and the germline gene differ at one end; a read error may be behind it. The read falls 3 residues short of the CDR3 end, and the missing part is taken from the germline J gene.

The method was immunoSEQ multiplex PCR; TCRdb's version includes in-frame clones alone and lacks a portion of them. The clone table shows about 33,000 clones, with the ten largest holding about 8.1%. This sequence was found in a human donor who received a combined kidney and bone marrow transplant. The chain employs TRBV5-8 and TRBJ2-1, with 11 bases fitting TRBD2. The sample here was CD8+ T cells from blood, taken before the transplant. Here the CDR3 reads CASGFGTSGYNEQFF. The sequenced part of the CDR3 DNA is TGTGCCAGCGGCTTTGGGACTAGCGGCTACAATGAG.